The rows below give T cell receptor beta chains drawn from one sample of a study of a mutant IDH1 vaccine in newly diagnosed glioma. TCRdb keeps only in-frame clones here, not all; method: immunoSEQ multiplex PCR. Here the sample spans about 35,000 clones, around 83% being singletons. The sample consisted of peripheral blood mononuclear cells (PBMCs), taken from a glioma patient treated with radiotherapy, temozolomide or both. The receptors stem from a man aged 45-60 years with glioma. Some clones in this sample may be carry-over from other donors' samples. The CDR3 runs from the conserved cysteine through the conserved F or W. A D gene is named only where the DNA matches it firmly. Some rows mark clone size as missing; the rest say once, few, many or name a class of expanded clone.

TRBV9	-	few	TRBJ1-1	CASSVEGMGDLRTEAFF	TGTGCCAGCAGCGTAGAAGGGATGGGGGACTTGAGGACTGAAGCTTTCTTT
TRBV11-3	-	once	TRBJ2-7	CASSGGQGLEQYF	TGTGCCAGCAGCGGGGGGCAGGGGCTGGAGCAGTACTTC
TRBV23-1	-	-	TRBJ2-3	CASSHGVLGRQDKFTQYF	TGCGCCAGCAGTCATGGGGTTTTAGGTCGGCAGGACAAATTTACGCAGTATTTT
TRBV27	TRBD2	-	TRBJ2-7	CASSLAGDYEQYF	TGTGCCAGCAGTTTAGCGGGGGATTACGAGCAGTACTTC
TRBV7-9	TRBD1	few	TRBJ1-2	CASSFRTGFYGYTF	TGTGCCAGCAGCTTCCGGACAGGGTTCTATGGCTACACCTTC
TRBV6-5	-	-	TRBJ1-2	CASSYVPGHGYTF	TGTGCCAGCAGTTACGTCCCAGGGCACGGCTACACCTTC
TRBV29-1	-	-	TRBJ2-5	CSVPDYQETQYF	TGCAGCGTTCCGGACTACCAAGAGACCCAGTACTTC
TRBV28	-	few	TRBJ1-5	CASRFSGMINQPQHF	TGTGCCAGCAGGTTCAGCGGGATGATCAATCAGCCCCAGCATTTT
TRBV19	TRBD1	-	TRBJ2-1	CASSIAGGARSEQFF	TGTGCCAGTAGTATTGCAGGGGGCGCGAGGAGTGAGCAGTTCTTC
TRBV4-1	TRBD2	once	TRBJ2-7	CASRPSGSSYEQYF	TGCGCCAGCAGACCTAGCGGGAGTTCCTACGAGCAGTACTTC
TRBV10-3	-	-	TRBJ1-3	CAISESAGNSGNTIYF	TGTGCCATCAGTGAGTCGGCGGGGAACTCTGGAAACACCATATATTTT
TRBV19	-	-	TRBJ1-2	CASSIGWDLRTGGYTF	TGTGCCAGTAGTATAGGCTGGGACCTCCGGACCGGTGGCTACACCTTC
TRBV5-1	-	once	TRBJ1-1	CASSRALEGTEAFF	TGCGCCAGCAGCCGTGCGCTCGAGGGCACTGAAGCTTTCTTT
TRBV27	TRBD1	-	TRBJ1-2	CASKPGTASNGYTF	TGTGCCAGCAAACCAGGGACAGCTTCTAATGGCTACACCTTC
TRBV7-9	-	-	TRBJ2-7	CASSLQGSPYEQYF	TGTGCCAGCAGCTTACAAGGAAGCCCCTACGAGCAGTACTTC
TRBV6-1	-	few	TRBJ2-7	CASSEQSGGLEEQYF	TGTGCCAGCAGTGAACAGTCTGGAGGTTTGGAGGAGCAGTACTTC
TRBV25-1	TRBD2	-	TRBJ2-1	CASSHLGTSANEQFF	TGTGCCAGCAGCCACTTAGGGACTAGCGCCAATGAGCAGTTCTTC
TRBV21-1	-	-	TRBJ1-2	CASSKARRGQDGYTF	TGTGCCAGCAGCAAAGCGCGCAGGGGACAGGATGGCTACACCTTC
TRBV19	-	-	TRBJ2-3	CASSSIGQSADTQYF	TGTGCCAGTAGTTCGATCGGCCAATCGGCAGATACGCAGTATTTT
TRBV7-9	-	-	TRBJ1-2	CASSLIGGDYGYTF	TGTGCCAGCAGCTTAATCGGGGGGGACTATGGCTACACCTTC
TRBV5-1	TRBD1	-	TRBJ2-5	CASSADRGLWETQYF	TGCGCCAGCAGCGCGGACAGGGGGCTCTGGGAGACCCAGTACTTC
TRBV2	TRBD1	-	TRBJ2-7	CASSENGQEYF	TGTGCCAGCAGTGAAAACGGACAGGAGTACTTC
TRBV7-2	-	-	TRBJ2-2	CASSFPSGQHPGELFF	TGTGCCAGCAGCTTTCCCAGCGGGCAACATCCCGGGGAGCTGTTTTTT
TRBV6-5	-	-	TRBJ2-5	CASNQGGGPQETQYF	TGTGCCAGCAATCAAGGTGGGGGCCCCCAAGAGACCCAGTACTTC
TRBV5-5	-	-	TRBJ1-1	CASSLASGVNTEAFF	TGTGCCAGCAGCTTGGCCTCGGGAGTGAACACTGAAGCTTTCTTT
TRBV9	-	few	TRBJ1-5	CASSVGGSNQPQHF	TGTGCCAGCAGCGTCGGAGGAAGCAATCAGCCCCAGCATTTT
TRBV6-5	-	-	TRBJ2-3	CASSWAGTDTQYF	TGTGCCAGCAGTTGGGCGGGAACAGATACGCAGTATTTT
TRBV7-9	TRBD1	-	TRBJ2-2	CAGGTGALYTGELFF	TGTGCCGGGGGAACAGGGGCCTTGTACACCGGGGAGCTGTTTTTT
TRBV6-6	-	few	TRBJ2-2	CASSPGHSNTGELFF	TGTGCCAGCAGTCCGGGACACTCGAACACCGGGGAGCTGTTTTTT
TRBV2	-	-	TRBJ2-3	CASRQGNPPDTQYF	TGTGCCAGCAGGCAAGGGAACCCGCCAGATACGCAGTATTTT
TRBV7-2	TRBD2	once	TRBJ2-7	CASSLTSGGMKSYEQYF	TGTGCCAGCAGCCTTACTAGCGGGGGGATGAAAAGCTACGAGCAGTACTTC
TRBV5-1	TRBD2	-	TRBJ2-3	CASSPSLAGVSDTQYF	TGCGCCAGCAGCCCGTCACTAGCGGGAGTGTCAGATACGCAGTATTTT
TRBV7-8	-	-	TRBJ2-7	CASSLEFGTRRLYEQYF	TGTGCCAGCAGCTTAGAGTTCGGGACACGAAGACTTTACGAGCAGTACTTC
TRBV5-4	TRBD2	-	TRBJ2-3	CASSFSGGSTDTQYF	TGTGCCAGCAGCTTCTCGGGGGGGAGCACAGATACGCAGTATTTT
TRBV2	-	few	TRBJ1-5	CASSDSSNQPQHF	TGTGCCAGCAGTGACAGTAGCAATCAGCCCCAGCATTTT
TRBV5-6	-	-	TRBJ1-2	CASSFSSVNPYGYTF	TGTGCCAGCAGCTTCTCGTCTGTGAACCCCTATGGCTACACCTTC
TRBV18	-	-	TRBJ2-3	CASSPAPQDTQYF	TGTGCCAGCTCTCCTGCTCCCCAGGATACGCAGTATTTT
TRBV5-5	TRBD1	few	TRBJ1-1	CASSFTGGAEAFF	TGTGCCAGCAGCTTCACAGGGGGGGCTGAAGCTTTCTTT
TRBV5-1	-	few	TRBJ1-2	CASSLSGRTNYGYTF	TGCGCCAGCAGCTTGTCCGGCAGGACTAACTATGGCTACACCTTC
TRBV11-2	TRBD1	-	TRBJ1-3	CASSAGTGPSLISGNTIYF	TGTGCCAGCAGCGCCGGGACAGGGCCGAGTCTTATCTCTGGAAACACCATATATTTT
TRBV5-1	-	-	TRBJ1-1	CASSPSTAGTEAFF	TGCGCCAGCAGCCCATCGACAGCCGGCACTGAAGCTTTCTTT
TRBV6-1	TRBD2	-	TRBJ2-7	CASSEGTSGGYEQYF	TGTGCCAGCAGTGAAGGGACTAGCGGGGGTTACGAGCAGTACTTC
TRBV18	-	-	TRBJ2-2	CASSPPVGELFF	TGTGCCAGCTCACCACCAGTTGGGGAGCTGTTTTTT
TRBV5-1	TRBD2	-	TRBJ2-5	CASSLGPSGGNQETQYF	TGCGCCAGCAGCTTGGGACCTAGCGGGGGGAACCAAGAGACCCAGTACTTC
TRBV5-6	-	-	TRBJ2-2	CASSYGGRNTGELFF	TGTGCCAGCAGTTACGGGGGCCGGAACACCGGGGAGCTGTTTTTT
TRBV10-3	TRBD2	-	TRBJ2-3	CAIRGAASGVTDTQYF	TGTGCCATCAGAGGGGCGGCTAGCGGGGTCACAGATACGCAGTATTTT
TRBV7-2	-	-	TRBJ2-1	CASTLSGNPYNEQFF	TGTGCCAGCACCCTTAGCGGTAACCCCTACAATGAGCAGTTCTTC
TRBV2	-	-	TRBJ1-1	CASAPGTPEAFF	TGTGCCAGCGCTCCCGGCACCCCTGAAGCTTTCTTT
TRBV2	TRBD1	few	TRBJ1-2	CASSGTGIYGYTF	TGTGCCAGCAGTGGGACAGGGATCTATGGCTACACCTTC
TRBV2	-	-	TRBJ2-5	CASSFSRETQYF	TGTGCCAGCAGCTTTTCTCGGGAGACCCAGTACTTC
TRBV4-1	-	-	TRBJ1-1	CASSQVGGRGTEAFF	TGCGCCAGCAGCCAAGTGGGGGGGCGAGGTACTGAAGCTTTCTTT
TRBV30	TRBD1	-	TRBJ2-5	CAWSAGTGQETQYF	TGTGCCTGGAGCGCCGGGACAGGCCAAGAGACCCAGTACTTC
TRBV7-9	-	-	TRBJ1-1	CASSPSRTEAFF	TGTGCCAGCAGCCCCTCGCGCACTGAAGCTTTCTTT
TRBV7-2	TRBD1	-	TRBJ2-4	CASSSRGTKNIQYF	TGTGCCAGCAGCTCCAGGGGGACGAAAAACATTCAGTACTTC
TRBV30	-	-	TRBJ2-5	CAWGGLQETQYF	TGTGCCTGGGGAGGGCTTCAAGAGACCCAGTACTTC
TRBV5-1	-	-	TRBJ2-6	CASSPTGVGGANVLTF	TGCGCCAGCAGCCCCACGGGGGTCGGAGGGGCCAACGTCCTGACTTTC
TRBV11-2	-	-	TRBJ2-7	CASSFWLEGGEQYF	TGTGCCAGCAGCTTTTGGCTTGAGGGGGGCGAGCAGTACTTC
TRBV2	-	-	TRBJ2-7	CASSEASAEQYF	TGTGCCAGCAGTGAGGCTTCGGCCGAGCAGTACTTC
TRBV9	-	-	TRBJ1-1	CASSVISENTEAFF	TGTGCCAGCAGCGTAATTTCGGAGAACACTGAAGCTTTCTTT